A selection of T cell receptor beta chains follows, all from one sample in a study of T cells in tuberculosis. This table comes from immunoSEQ multiplex PCR, and its TCRdb copy is limited to in-frame clones, with some not included. The sample consists of 54,000 or so clones, 81% of them appearing once. The sample comprised CD1b-GMM tetramer-negative cells sorted from PBMCs. These receptors came from an adult woman with latent tuberculosis. CDR3s include the opening cysteine and the closing phenylalanine or tryptophan. The D gene is left open where the match is weak. Only some rows state a clone size, as once, few, many or a class for expanded clones.

>TRBJ2-1|-|-|TRBV6-6
CASSYTLLRGNEQFF
TGTGCCAGCAGTTACACCCTTCTGAGGGGGAATGAGCAGTTCTTC
>TRBJ2-2|TRBD2|-|TRBV28
CASSLTGGTGELFF
TGTGCCAGCAGTTTAACGGGGGGCACCGGGGAGCTGTTTTTT
>TRBJ2-3|TRBD2|-|TRBV7-3
CASSLTSSGGGFTDTQYF
TGTGCCAGCAGCTTGACTAGCAGTGGGGGGGGTTTCACAGATACGCAGTATTTT
>TRBJ2-5|-|-|TRBV6-5
CASSLSNRVWETQYF
TGTGCCAGCAGTTTATCAAACAGGGTGTGGGAGACCCAGTACTTC
>TRBJ1-5|-|-|TRBV18
CASSPYREEQPQHF
TGTGCCAGCTCACCGTACAGGGAAGAGCAGCCCCAGCATTTT
>TRBJ1-1|-|-|TRBV30
CAWTGEVGEAFF
TGTGCCTGGACCGGGGAGGTGGGTGAAGCTTTCTTT
>TRBJ1-5|TRBD1|-|TRBV28
CASRQGQRPQHF
TGTGCCAGCCGACAGGGTCAAAGGCCCCAGCATTTT
>TRBJ1-2|-|few|TRBV6-5
CASSYFPGVRSNGYTF
TGTGCCAGCAGTTACTTCCCCGGGGTAAGGTCAAATGGCTACACCTTC
>TRBJ2-5|TRBD2|-|TRBV14
CASSQDLLAGQETQYF
TGTGCCAGCAGCCAAGATCTCCTAGCGGGACAAGAGACCCAGTACTTC
>TRBJ1-1|-|-|TRBV4-1
CASSQFAGGAFKNTEAFF
TGCGCCAGCAGCCAATTCGCCGGGGGGGCCTTCAAGAACACTGAAGCTTTCTTT
>TRBJ2-1|-|-|TRBV4-1
CASSQDQARNEQFF
TGCGCCAGCAGCCAAGATCAAGCGCGGAATGAGCAGTTCTTC
>TRBJ1-2|-|once|TRBV7-2
CASSGRDTSRRALNYGYTF
TGTGCCAGCAGCGGACGGGACACCTCGCGAAGGGCCCTTAACTATGGCTACACCTTC
>TRBJ2-1|-|-|TRBV5-4
CASRYSTGYSYNEQFF
TGTGCCAGCAGATATTCGACAGGTTATTCCTACAATGAGCAGTTCTTC
>TRBJ2-3|TRBD2|-|TRBV6-6
CASSQRGRSDTQYF
TGTGCCAGCAGTCAGCGGGGGCGCTCAGATACGCAGTATTTT
>TRBJ2-1|TRBD2|once|TRBV27
CASRALIAGGYNEQFF
TGTGCCAGCAGGGCCCTAATAGCGGGGGGGTACAATGAGCAGTTCTTC
>TRBJ1-1|-|few|TRBV11-1
CASSSWTFPNTEAFF
TGTGCCAGCAGCTCCTGGACATTTCCGAACACTGAAGCTTTCTTT
>TRBJ2-5|TRBD2|-|TRBV7-2
CASSSTTSGRQETQYF
TGTGCCAGCAGCTCGACGACTAGCGGGAGACAGGAGACCCAGTACTTC
>TRBJ2-7|TRBD2|-|TRBV6-5
CASSSPGLGIFYEQYF
TGTGCCAGCAGTTCGCCGGGACTAGGTATCTTCTACGAGCAGTACTTC
>TRBJ2-3|-|-|TRBV2
CASSDSSVADTQYF
TGTGCCAGCAGTGACTCTAGCGTCGCAGATACGCAGTATTTT
>TRBJ2-7|TRBD2|-|TRBV7-8
CASSSGLANSYEQYF
TGTGCCAGCAGCTCTGGACTAGCGAACTCCTACGAGCAGTACTTC
>TRBJ1-1|-|-|TRBV7-3
CASSAGGNTEAFF
TGTGCCAGCAGCGCGGGGGGGAACACTGAAGCTTTCTTT
>TRBJ2-3|TRBD2|once|TRBV2
CASSASGTRAADTQYF
TGTGCCAGCAGTGCCTCCGGGACTAGAGCAGCAGATACGCAGTATTTT
>TRBJ2-1|TRBD2|-|TRBV7-9
CAISPRGGGNEQFF
TGTGCCATCTCCCCGCGGGGGGGCGGGAATGAGCAGTTCTTC
>TRBJ2-7|-|-|TRBV2
CASSELGDGYEQYF
TGTGCCAGCAGTGAACTTGGAGATGGCTACGAGCAGTACTTC
>TRBJ2-5|-|few|TRBV6-6
CASSLPSTETQYF
TGTGCCAGCAGTTTGCCTAGCACAGAGACCCAGTACTTC
>TRBJ1-2|-|-|TRBV28
CASRVRTGGYTF
TGTGCCAGCAGGGTCAGGACGGGGGGCTACACCTTC
>TRBJ2-2|TRBD2|-|TRBV6-1
CASRVLAGVSGELFF
TGTGCCAGCAGGGTTCTAGCGGGAGTCAGCGGGGAGCTGTTTTTT
>TRBJ2-7|-|-|TRBV18
CASSRGSSSYEQYF
TGTGCCAGCTCTCGGGGATCTTCCTCCTACGAGCAGTACTTC
>TRBJ2-7|TRBD2|-|TRBV4-2
CASSHTSGAYEQYF
TGTGCCAGCAGCCACACTAGCGGGGCCTACGAGCAGTACTTC
>TRBJ1-1|-|-|TRBV19
CASTHRVMNTEAFF
TGTGCCAGTACCCACCGGGTTATGAACACTGAAGCTTTCTTT
>TRBJ2-2|TRBD2|-|TRBV7-3
CASSSSGSGDTGELFF
TGTGCCAGCAGCTCTAGCGGGAGCGGGGACACCGGGGAGCTGTTTTTT
>TRBJ2-7|TRBD1|-|TRBV28
CAWGGDRGYEQYF
TGTGCCTGGGGGGGGGACAGGGGCTACGAGCAGTACTTC
>TRBJ1-1|TRBD1|once|TRBV5-1
CASSFRTGLNTEAFF
TGCGCCAGCAGCTTTAGGACAGGTTTGAACACTGAAGCTTTCTTT
>TRBJ2-7|TRBD1|once|TRBV4-3
CASSRGQADEQYF
TGCGCCAGCAGCCGGGGACAGGCGGACGAGCAGTACTTC
>TRBJ1-2|-|few|TRBV5-8
CASSRDMNYGYTF
TGTGCCAGCAGCCGGGACATGAACTATGGCTACACCTTC
>TRBJ2-6|-|-|TRBV28
CASSSYSGSLLGANVLTF
TGTGCCAGCAGTTCCTATTCCGGGAGTCTGCTTGGGGCCAACGTCCTGACTTTC
>TRBJ2-3|TRBD1|-|TRBV7-9
CASSLGGGRDTQYF
TGTGCCAGCAGCTTAGGAGGGGGCAGAGATACGCAGTATTTT
>TRBJ1-5|TRBD1|few|TRBV5-8
CASSPRQGSLNNQPQHF
TGTGCCAGCAGTCCCAGACAGGGAAGTCTGAACAATCAGCCCCAGCATTTT
>TRBJ2-1|TRBD2|-|TRBV5-4
CASSTAAKGLAGGLNEQFF
TGTGCCAGCAGCACCGCCGCCAAGGGACTAGCGGGGGGGCTCAATGAGCAGTTCTTC
>TRBJ2-7|TRBD1|-|TRBV18
CASSPTPDRDYEQYF
TGTGCCAGCTCACCGACTCCGGACAGGGATTACGAGCAGTACTTC
>TRBJ1-2|-|-|TRBV19
CASSIRGLPGGYTF
TGTGCCAGTAGTATTCGAGGGCTCCCCGGGGGCTACACCTTC
>TRBJ2-6|-|-|TRBV5-1
CASSFEGGSGANVLTF
TGCGCCAGCAGCTTTGAAGGGGGCTCTGGGGCCAACGTCCTGACTTTC
>TRBJ2-1|TRBD2|-|TRBV7-2
CASSLSGGLGSPREEQFF
TGTGCCAGCAGCTTATCGGGGGGTTTAGGTTCCCCTCGGGAGGAGCAGTTCTTC
>TRBJ2-7|TRBD2|-|TRBV5-1
CASSLASGKIRTYEQYF
TGCGCCAGCAGCTTGGCTAGCGGGAAAATAAGAACCTACGAGCAGTACTTC
>TRBJ1-2|-|-|TRBV29-1
CSVEDAGYGYTF
TGCAGCGTTGAAGATGCCGGCTATGGCTACACCTTC
>TRBJ2-2|TRBD2|once|TRBV7-3
CASSPTAGVGFTGELFF
TGTGCCAGCAGCCCGACGGCGGGAGTGGGGTTCACCGGGGAGCTGTTTTTT
>TRBJ2-7|TRBD2|-|TRBV5-6
CASSLGLAGVFEQYF
TGTGCCAGCAGCTTGGGACTAGCGGGAGTTTTTGAGCAGTACTTC
>TRBJ1-2|TRBD1|-|TRBV5-4
CASRPDRGFSSGGYTF
TGTGCCAGCAGGCCGGACAGGGGGTTCTCTTCGGGGGGCTACACCTTC
>TRBJ2-3|TRBD2|once|TRBV28
CASGVAGDGADTQYF
TGTGCCAGTGGGGTAGCGGGAGACGGAGCAGATACGCAGTATTTT
>TRBJ1-2|-|-|TRBV2
CASSGGSPGGYTF
TGTGCCAGCAGCGGCGGGAGTCCGGGGGGCTACACCTTC
>TRBJ2-3|TRBD1|-|TRBV18
CASSPTGAGTDTQYF
TGTGCCAGCTCACCGACAGGGGCGGGGACAGATACGCAGTATTTT
>TRBJ2-1|TRBD2|-|TRBV7-2
CASGGGGRKYNEQFF
TGTGCCAGTGGAGGAGGCGGGAGAAAATACAATGAGCAGTTCTTC
>TRBJ1-2|TRBD1|once|TRBV2
CASSVDRGDGYTF
TGTGCCAGCAGTGTCGACAGGGGGGATGGCTACACCTTC
>TRBJ2-3|TRBD1|-|TRBV28
CASIQQGAKTDTQYF
TGTGCCAGCATCCAACAGGGGGCGAAAACAGATACGCAGTATTTT